This TCR beta chain stems from a study of CD8 T cells in Susac syndrome. The wider study: At blood draw, Susac syndrome patients were therapy-naive, on corticosteroids, or on intravenous immunoglobulin alone.

V dropped 3 bases and J dropped 8 bases, with 13 bases sitting between them. The CDR3 length is 12 residues. The germline gives CDR1 DFQATT, CDR2 SNEGSKA (reference sequence). TCR beta sequencing covered blood CD8+ and CD4+ T cells. Negative isolation was used for CD8+ and CD4+ T cells and FACS enrichment for TEMRA cells. Random-hexamer reverse transcription was applied to about 0.5 to 1 ug RNA. TCRdb independently ran MiXCR on the immunoSEQ multiplex PCR reads; one entry per CDR3 protein. Here the sample spans under 200,000 distinct CDR3 sequences, about 94% being singletons. This TCR derives from a human donor with Susac syndrome. The rearrangement joins TRBV20-1 to TRBJ1-2, with a possible D match to TRBD1 (6 bases). The sequenced sample consisted of CD4+ T cells from PBMCs. The CDR3 region has the DNA TGCAGTGCTAGCCTGGGGGCGCGGGGCTACACCTTC. This translates into CSASLGARGYTF.